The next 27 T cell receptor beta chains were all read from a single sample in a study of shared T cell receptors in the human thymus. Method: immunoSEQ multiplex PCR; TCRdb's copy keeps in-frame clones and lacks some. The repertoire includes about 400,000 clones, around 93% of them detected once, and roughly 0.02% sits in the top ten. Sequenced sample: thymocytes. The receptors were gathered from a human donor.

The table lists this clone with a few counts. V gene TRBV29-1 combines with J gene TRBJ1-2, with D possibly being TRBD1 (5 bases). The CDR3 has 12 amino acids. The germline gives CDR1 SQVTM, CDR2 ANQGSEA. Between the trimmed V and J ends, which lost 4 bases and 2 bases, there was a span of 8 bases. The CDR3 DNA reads TGCAGCGTTGTGCGGGGGAACTATGGCTACACCTTC. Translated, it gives CSVVRGNYGYTF.

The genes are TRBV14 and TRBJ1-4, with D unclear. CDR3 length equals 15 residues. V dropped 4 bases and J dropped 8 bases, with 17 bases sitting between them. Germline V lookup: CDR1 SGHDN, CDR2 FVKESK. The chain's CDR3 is CASSPGWGVEEKLFF. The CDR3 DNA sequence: TGTGCCAGCAGCCCGGGGTGGGGAGTTGAGGAAAAACTGTTTTTT.

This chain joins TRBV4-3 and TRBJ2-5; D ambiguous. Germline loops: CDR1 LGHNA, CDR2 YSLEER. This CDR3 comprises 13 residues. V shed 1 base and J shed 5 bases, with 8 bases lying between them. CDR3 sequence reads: CASSQVTWETQYF. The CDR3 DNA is TGCGCCAGCAGCCAAGTCACCTGGGAGACCCAGTACTTC.

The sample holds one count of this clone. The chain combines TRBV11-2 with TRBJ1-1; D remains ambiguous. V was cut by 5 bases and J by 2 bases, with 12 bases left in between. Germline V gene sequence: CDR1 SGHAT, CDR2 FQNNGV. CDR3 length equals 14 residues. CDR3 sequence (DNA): TGTGCCAGCAGCCCCGGGAGGGTTAACACTGAAGCTTTCTTT. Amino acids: CASSPGRVNTEAFF.

The chain's CDR3 is CASSRTLGSLWHEQFF. In DNA form, the CDR3 reads TGTGCCAGCAGTCGGACCCTCGGGTCACTTTGGCATGAGCAGTTCTTC. This chain connects TRBV28 to TRBJ2-1; D remains unclear. Trimming removed 5 bases at V and 8 bases at J, with 22 bases between. This CDR3 is built from 16 residues. Germline lookup yields CDR1 MDHEN and CDR2 SYDVKM.

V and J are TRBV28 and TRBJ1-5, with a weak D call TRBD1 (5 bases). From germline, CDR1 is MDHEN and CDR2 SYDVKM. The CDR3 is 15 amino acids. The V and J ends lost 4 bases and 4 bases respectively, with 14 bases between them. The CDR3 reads CASSSLLGRNQPQHF. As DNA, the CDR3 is TGTGCCAGCAGTTCGCTATTGGGACGAAATCAGCCCCAGCATTTT. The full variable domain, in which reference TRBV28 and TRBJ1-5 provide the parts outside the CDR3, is DVKVTQSSRYLVKRTGEKVFLECVQDMDHENMFWYRQDPGLGLRLIYFSYDVKMKEKGDIPEGYSVSREKKERFSLILESASTNQTSMYLCASSSLLGRNQPQHFGDGTRLSIL.

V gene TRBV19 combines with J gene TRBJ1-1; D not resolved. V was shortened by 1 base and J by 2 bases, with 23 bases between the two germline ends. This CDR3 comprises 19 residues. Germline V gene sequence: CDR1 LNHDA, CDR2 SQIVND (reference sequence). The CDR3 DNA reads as TGTGCCAGTAGTATAGGAAAACGCGGATGGGAGGGAGGCAACACTGAAGCTTTCTTT. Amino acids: CASSIGKRGWEGGNTEAFF.

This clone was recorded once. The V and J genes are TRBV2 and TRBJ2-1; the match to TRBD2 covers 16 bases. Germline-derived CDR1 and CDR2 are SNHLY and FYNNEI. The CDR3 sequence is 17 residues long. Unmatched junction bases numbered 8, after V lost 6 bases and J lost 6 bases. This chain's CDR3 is CASRGLAGGSRFNEQFF. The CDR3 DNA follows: TGTGCCAGCAGGGGACTAGCGGGAGGGTCCCGATTCAATGAGCAGTTCTTC. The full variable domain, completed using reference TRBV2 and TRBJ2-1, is EPEVTQTPSHQVTQMGQEVILRCVPISNHLYFYWYRQILGQKVEFLVSFYNNEISEKSEIFDDQFSVERPDGSNFTLKIRSTKLEDSAMYFCASRGLAGGSRFNEQFFGPGTRLTVL.

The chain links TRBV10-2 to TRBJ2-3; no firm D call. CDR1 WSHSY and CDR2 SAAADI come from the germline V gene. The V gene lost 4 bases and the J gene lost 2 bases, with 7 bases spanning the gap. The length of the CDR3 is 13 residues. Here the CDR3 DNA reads TGCGCCAGCAGTGGCAAGAACACAGATACGCAGTATTTT. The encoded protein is CASSGKNTDTQYF.

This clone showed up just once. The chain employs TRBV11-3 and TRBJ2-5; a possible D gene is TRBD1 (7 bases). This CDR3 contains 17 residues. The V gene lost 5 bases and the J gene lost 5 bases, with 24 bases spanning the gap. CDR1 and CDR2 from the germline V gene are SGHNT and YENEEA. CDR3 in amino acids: CASSPNDREATGETQYF. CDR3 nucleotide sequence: TGTGCCAGCAGCCCTAACGACAGGGAGGCGACAGGGGAGACCCAGTACTTC.

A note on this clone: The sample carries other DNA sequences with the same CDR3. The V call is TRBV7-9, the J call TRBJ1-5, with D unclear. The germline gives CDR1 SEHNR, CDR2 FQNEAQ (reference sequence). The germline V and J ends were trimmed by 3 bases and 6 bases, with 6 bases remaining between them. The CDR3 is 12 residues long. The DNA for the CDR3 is TGTGCCAGCAGCTTGGGAGGTCAGCCCCAGCATTTT. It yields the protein CASSLGGQPQHF.

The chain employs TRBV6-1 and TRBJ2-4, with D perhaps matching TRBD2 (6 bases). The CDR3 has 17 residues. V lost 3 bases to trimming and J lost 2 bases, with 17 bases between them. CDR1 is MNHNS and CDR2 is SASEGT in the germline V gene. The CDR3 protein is CASSDHLVGGTKNIQYF. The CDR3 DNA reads TGTGCCAGCAGTGACCATCTCGTTGGGGGGACCAAAAACATTCAGTACTTC.

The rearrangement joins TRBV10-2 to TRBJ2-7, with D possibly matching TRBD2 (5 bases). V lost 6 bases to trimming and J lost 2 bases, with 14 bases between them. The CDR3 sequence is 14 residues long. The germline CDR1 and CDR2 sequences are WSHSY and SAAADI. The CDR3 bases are TGCGCCAGCAGGAGGGAAAGGGTGGCCTACGAGCAGTACTTC. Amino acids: CASRRERVAYEQYF.

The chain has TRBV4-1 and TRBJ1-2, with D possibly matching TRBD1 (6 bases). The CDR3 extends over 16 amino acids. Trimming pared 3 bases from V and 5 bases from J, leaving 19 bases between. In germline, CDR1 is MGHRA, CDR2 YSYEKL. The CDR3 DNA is TGCGCCAGCAGCCACCGACAGGCAAGACGGCCTTATGGCTACACCTTC. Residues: CASSHRQARRPYGYTF.

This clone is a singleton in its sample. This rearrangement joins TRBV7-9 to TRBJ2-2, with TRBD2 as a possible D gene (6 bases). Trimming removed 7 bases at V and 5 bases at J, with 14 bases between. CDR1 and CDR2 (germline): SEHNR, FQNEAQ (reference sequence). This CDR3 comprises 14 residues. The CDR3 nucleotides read TGTGCCAGCATATCGGGAGTTCGGACCGGGGAGCTGTTTTTT. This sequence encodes CASISGVRTGELFF.

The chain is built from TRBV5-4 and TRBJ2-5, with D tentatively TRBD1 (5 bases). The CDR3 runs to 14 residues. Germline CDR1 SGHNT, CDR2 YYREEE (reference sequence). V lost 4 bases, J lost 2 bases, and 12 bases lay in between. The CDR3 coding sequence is TGTGCCAGCAGCCGAGACAGAAAACAAGAGACCCAGTACTTC. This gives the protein CASSRDRKQETQYF.

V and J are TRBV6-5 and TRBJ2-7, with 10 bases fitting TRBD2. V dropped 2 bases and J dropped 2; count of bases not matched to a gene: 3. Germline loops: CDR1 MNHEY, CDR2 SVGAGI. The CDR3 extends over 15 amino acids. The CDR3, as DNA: TGTGCCAGCAGTTACCTCAGCGGGAGGGCCTACGAGCAGTACTTC. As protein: CASSYLSGRAYEQYF.

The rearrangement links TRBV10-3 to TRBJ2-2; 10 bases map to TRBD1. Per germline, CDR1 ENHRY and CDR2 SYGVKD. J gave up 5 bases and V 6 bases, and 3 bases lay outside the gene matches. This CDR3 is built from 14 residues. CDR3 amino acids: CAIRDRGMTGELFF. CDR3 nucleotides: TGTGCCATCAGGGACAGGGGGATGACCGGGGAGCTGTTTTTT.

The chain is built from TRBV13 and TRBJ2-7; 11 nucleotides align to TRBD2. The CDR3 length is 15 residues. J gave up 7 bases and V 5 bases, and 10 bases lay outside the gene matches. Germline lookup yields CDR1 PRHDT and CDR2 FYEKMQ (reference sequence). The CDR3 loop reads CASSHGGLAVLEQYF. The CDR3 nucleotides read TGTGCCAGCAGCCACGGGGGACTAGCGGTCTTAGAGCAGTACTTC. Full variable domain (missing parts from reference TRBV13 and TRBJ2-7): AAGVIQSPRHLIKEKRETATLKCYPIPRHDTVYWYQQGPGQDPQFLISFYEKMQSDKGSIPDRFSAQQFSDYHSELNMSSLELGDSALYFCASSHGGLAVLEQYFGPGTRLTVT.

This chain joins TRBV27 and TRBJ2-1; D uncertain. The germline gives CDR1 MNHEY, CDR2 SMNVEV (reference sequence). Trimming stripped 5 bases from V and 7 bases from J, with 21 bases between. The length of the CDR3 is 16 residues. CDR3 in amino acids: CASSPPSTELPNEQFF. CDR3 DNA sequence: TGTGCCAGCAGTCCCCCAAGCACCGAATTGCCTAATGAGCAGTTCTTC.

In DNA, the CDR3 is TGTGCCAGCAGCAAAGCGCTTTCTAGCGGCACAGATACGCAGTATTTT. Amino acids: CASSKALSSGTDTQYF. The chain employs TRBV21-1 and TRBJ2-3; the tabulated D call, TRBD2, remains unverified against the DNA. TRBV21-1 is termed a pseudogene. The CDR3 spans 16 residues.

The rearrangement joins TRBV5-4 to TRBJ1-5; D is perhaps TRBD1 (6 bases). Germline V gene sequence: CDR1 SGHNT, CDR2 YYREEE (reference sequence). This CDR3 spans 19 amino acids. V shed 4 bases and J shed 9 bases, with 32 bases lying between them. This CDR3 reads CASSRGTYGWGRNVRPQHF. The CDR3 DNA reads TGTGCCAGCAGCCGAGGTACGTATGGGTGGGGGCGTAACGTACGGCCCCAGCATTTT.

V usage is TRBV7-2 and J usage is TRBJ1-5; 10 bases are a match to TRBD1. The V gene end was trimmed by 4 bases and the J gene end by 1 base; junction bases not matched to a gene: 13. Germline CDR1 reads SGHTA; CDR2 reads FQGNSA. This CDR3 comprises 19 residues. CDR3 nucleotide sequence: TGTGCCAGCAGCTCTACGGGACAGGGGTACCTCCCGAGCAATCAGCCCCAGCATTTT. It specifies CASSSTGQGYLPSNQPQHF. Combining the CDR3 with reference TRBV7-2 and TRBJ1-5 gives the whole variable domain GAGVSQSPSNKVTEKGKDVELRCDPISGHTALYWYRQSLGQGLEFLIYFQGNSAPDKSGLPSDRFSAERTGGSVSTLTIQRTQQEDSAVYLCASSSTGQGYLPSNQPQHFGDGTRLSIL.

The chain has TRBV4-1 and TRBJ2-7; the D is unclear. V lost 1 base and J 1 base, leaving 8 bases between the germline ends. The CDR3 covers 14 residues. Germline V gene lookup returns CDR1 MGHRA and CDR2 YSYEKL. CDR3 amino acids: CASSQVGLSYEQYF. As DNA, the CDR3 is TGCGCCAGCAGCCAAGTTGGGCTTTCCTACGAGCAGTACTTC.

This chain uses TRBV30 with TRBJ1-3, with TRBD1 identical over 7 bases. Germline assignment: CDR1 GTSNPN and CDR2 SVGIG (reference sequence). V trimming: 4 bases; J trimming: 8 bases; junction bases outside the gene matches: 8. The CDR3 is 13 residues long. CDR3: CAWNRGGADTIYF. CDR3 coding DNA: TGTGCCTGGAATCGAGGGGGCGCGGACACCATATATTTT.

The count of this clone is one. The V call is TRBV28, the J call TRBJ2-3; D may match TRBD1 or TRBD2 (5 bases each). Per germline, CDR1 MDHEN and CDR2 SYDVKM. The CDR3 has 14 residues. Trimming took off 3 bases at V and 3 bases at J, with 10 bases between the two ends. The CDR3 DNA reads TGTGCCAGCAGTTTCCCCAGGGAGACAGATACGCAGTATTTT. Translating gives CASSFPRETDTQYF.

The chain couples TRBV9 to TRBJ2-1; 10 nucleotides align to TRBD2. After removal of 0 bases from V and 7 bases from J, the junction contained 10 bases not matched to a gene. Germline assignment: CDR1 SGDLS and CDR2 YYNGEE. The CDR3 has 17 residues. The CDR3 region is CASSVAQAGGPRNEQFF. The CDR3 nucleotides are TGTGCCAGCAGCGTAGCTCAAGCGGGAGGGCCGCGGAATGAGCAGTTCTTC.